This T cell receptor beta chain was identified in a study of CD4+ T cells in melanoma. Study outcomes and limitations: CD8+ T cell, macrophage and B cell function reportedly correlated with neoantigen-specific CD4+ T cells. Neoantigen-specific CD4+ T cells in melanoma reportedly had diverse differentiation states.

Per germline, CDR1 SQVTM and CDR2 ANQGSEA. V was trimmed by 6 bases and J by 1 base, leaving 12 bases between them. This CDR3 comprises 14 residues. The method was immunoSEQ multiplex PCR; TCRdb's version includes in-frame clones alone and lacks a portion of them. The sample consists of roughly 140,000 clones, around 90% of them appearing once. This clone has more than one count but fewer than ten. No antigen is known for it. The chain is built from TRBV29-1 and TRBJ2-2, with D possibly TRBD1 on 7 matching bases. The clonotype was recovered from a human donor with melanoma. CDR3 in DNA: TGCAGCGTAACGCGGGACAGGAACACCGGGGAGCTGTTTTTT. Amino acids: CSVTRDRNTGELFF.